The 17 T cell receptor beta chains given below trace back to one sample, sequenced in a study of shared clonotypes between healthy human individuals. Only in-frame clones appear in the TCRdb table, and some are missing; sequencing was by immunoSEQ multiplex PCR. Among some 2.4 million clones listed, 80% to 95% were seen once. Sequenced input: naive CD4+ T cells from PBMCs. As for subset: CD45RA+ positively selected. These receptor sequences come from a man aged 18-30 years in good health. Some clones in this sample may be carry-over from other donors' samples.

The chain recombines TRBV28 with TRBJ2-7; TRBD2 matches 9 bases. The V segment lost 5 bases and the J segment 0 bases; nucleotides outside the gene matches: 11. In germline, CDR1 is MDHEN, CDR2 SYDVKM. CDR3 length: 17 amino acids. The CDR3 here is CASSPDPPAGGSYEQYF. For the CDR3, the DNA is TGTGCCAGCAGTCCCGACCCCCCAGCGGGAGGCTCCTACGAGCAGTACTTC.

The genes are TRBV28 and TRBJ1-5; TRBD1 matches at 12 bases. The CDR3 covers 16 residues. The J segment lost 5 bases and the V segment lost 4 bases, leaving 6 bases of the junction unmatched. Germline lookup yields CDR1 MDHEN and CDR2 SYDVKM. The CDR3 DNA reads as TGTGCCAGCAGTTCGGGGACAGGGGGCGCGGATCAGCCCCAGCATTTT. Translation gives CASSSGTGGADQPQHF.

The CDR3 here is CASSLFPPPNTGELFF. The DNA for the CDR3 is TGCGCCAGCAGCTTGTTTCCTCCCCCGAACACCGGGGAGCTGTTTTTT. V gene TRBV5-1 combines with J gene TRBJ2-2; D remains unclear. The CDR3 consists of 16 residues. Germline-derived CDR1 and CDR2 are SGHRS and YFSETQ. Trimming pared 1 base from V and 0 bases from J, leaving 10 bases between.

The rearrangement links TRBV7-2 to TRBJ2-5, with D possibly matching TRBD1 (6 bases). The end of the DNA fits TRBJ2-7 better, so the J call may be wrong. CDR3 size: 15 residues. CDR1 SGHTA and CDR2 FQGNSA come from the germline V gene. CDR3 amino acids: CASSSQTGAGGEQYF. CDR3 nucleotides: TGTGCCAGCAGCTCCCAGACAGGCGCTGGGGGCGAGCAGTACTTC.

This rearrangement joins TRBV7-3 to TRBJ2-7; 7 nucleotides align to TRBD2. The germline V gene has CDR1 SGHTA and CDR2 FQGTGA. The CDR3 has 15 residues. V was pared by 5 bases and J by 4 bases, with 11 bases of the junction left unmatched. CDR3 residues: CASSPEGGSTYEQYF. The CDR3 nucleotides read TGTGCCAGCAGCCCTGAGGGCGGGAGCACGTACGAGCAGTACTTC.

This chain joins TRBV7-7 and TRBJ2-5, with TRBD1 matching 9 bases. There are 15 residues in the CDR3. The junction had 6 bases not matched to a gene; V was cut back by 2 bases and J by 5 bases. The germline CDR1 and CDR2 sequences are SSHAT and FNYEAQ (reference sequence). The CDR3 protein is CASSLTGTGRETQYF. CDR3 in DNA: TGTGCCAGCAGCTTAACCGGGACAGGGAGGGAGACCCAGTACTTC.

The chain is built from TRBV28 and TRBJ2-5; D is uncertain. The length of the CDR3 is 15 residues. V dropped 6 bases and J dropped 5 bases, with 19 bases sitting between them. Looked up from germline, CDR1 is MDHEN and CDR2 is SYDVKM. CDR3 nucleotide sequence: TGTGCCAGCAGCCGAAACAGACACCCCGGTGAGACCCAGTACTTC. Amino acid sequence: CASSRNRHPGETQYF.

V usage is TRBV27 and J usage is TRBJ2-5; TRBD2 is a possible D gene (6 bases). The V end lost 0 bases, the J end lost 7 bases, and 12 bases lay between the germline ends. Germline loops: CDR1 MNHEY, CDR2 SMNVEV (reference sequence). This CDR3 is built from 14 residues. CDR3 sequence (DNA): TGTGCCAGCAGTTTATCGGGAGGAAGAGGGACCCAGTACTTC. This codes for CASSLSGGRGTQYF.

This clone was seen only once. The CDR3 here is CASSRKTGSHQPQHF. The DNA for the CDR3 is TGCGCCAGCAGCCGGAAAACAGGGAGCCATCAGCCCCAGCATTTT. This chain links TRBV23-1 with TRBJ1-5; possibly TRBD1 for D (6 bases). TRBV23-1 counts as an open reading frame of uncertain function. The germline V and J ends were trimmed by 6 bases and 5 bases, with 17 bases remaining between them. This CDR3 is built from 15 residues.

The J gene is TRBJ2-2, the V gene TRBV6-5; 7 nucleotides align to TRBD2. The CDR3 length is 16 residues. J was trimmed by 5 bases and V by 3 bases; bases with no gene match: 9. Germline CDR1 and CDR2: MNHEY and SVGAGI. The CDR3 reads CASSYNPGRSTGELFF. The DNA for the CDR3 is TGTGCCAGCAGTTATAATCCCGGGAGGTCTACCGGGGAGCTGTTTTTT.

The chain carries TRBV28 and TRBJ1-2, with D hard to call. This CDR3 region has 12 residues. Germline lookup yields CDR1 MDHEN and CDR2 SYDVKM. Trimming pared 6 bases from V and 5 bases from J, leaving 10 bases between. In nucleotides, the CDR3 is TGTGCCAGCAGAAATCCCGGGTATGGCTACACCTTC. Translation gives CASRNPGYGYTF.

The V gene is TRBV15, the J gene TRBJ2-7; 7 bases map to TRBD1. After removal of 8 bases from V and 3 bases from J, the junction contained 7 bases not matched to a gene. In germline, CDR1 is LNHNV, CDR2 YYDKDF (reference sequence). The CDR3 has 13 amino acids. In nucleotides, the CDR3 is TGTGCCACCCAACAGGGGATTAACTACGAGCAGTACTTC. It yields the protein CATQQGINYEQYF.

The chain combines TRBV9 with TRBJ2-5; TRBD1 or TRBD2 may be the D gene (6 bases each). The CDR3 totals 15 residues. Germline assignment: CDR1 SGDLS and CDR2 YYNGEE. Trimming cost V 0 bases and J 5 bases, with 14 bases left between them. The CDR3 loop is CASSVETGRWETQYF. The CDR3 coding sequence is TGTGCCAGCAGCGTAGAAACAGGGAGGTGGGAGACCCAGTACTTC.

The chain links TRBV5-4 to TRBJ2-1; D is perhaps TRBD2 (6 bases). CDR1 is SGHNT, CDR2 YYREEE, per germline (reference sequence). Trimming cost V 0 bases and J 9 bases, with 13 bases left between them. CDR3 length equals 14 residues. The CDR3 DNA reads as TGTGCCAGCAGCTTGGTCGTGGAGGGCGGTGAGCAGTTCTTC. Translation: CASSLVVEGGEQFF.

As concerns this clone: Other DNA sequences in the sample encode the same CDR3. The genes are TRBV27 and TRBJ2-7; 10 nucleotides align to TRBD2. With 2 bases clipped from V and 3 bases from J, the junction kept 4 bases outside the gene matches. Germline V gene data show CDR1 as MNHEY and CDR2 as SMNVEV (reference sequence). The length of the CDR3 is 15 residues. The CDR3 coding sequence is TGTGCCAGCAGTTTAAGGCTAGCGGGAGTCTACGAGCAGTACTTC. This sequence encodes CASSLRLAGVYEQYF.

The chain combines TRBV18 with TRBJ1-2, with TRBD1 identical over 8 bases. CDR3 length: 17 amino acids. V trimming: 1 base; J trimming: 2 bases; junction bases outside the gene matches: 9. CDR1 and CDR2 (germline): KGHSH, LQKENI. CDR3 in DNA: TGTGCCAGCTCACCACAGCCAGGACAGGGAACAAACTATGGCTACACCTTC. Protein product: CASSPQPGQGTNYGYTF.

CDR3 residues: CASSVSEGLVDTQYF. Here the CDR3 DNA reads TGTGCCAGCAGCGTCTCCGAGGGACTTGTGGATACGCAGTATTTT. This chain connects TRBV9 to TRBJ2-3; D perhaps matches TRBD2 (6 bases). Looked up from germline, CDR1 is SGDLS and CDR2 is YYNGEE. This CDR3 spans 15 amino acids. V lost 2 bases, J lost 6 bases, and 16 bases lay in between.